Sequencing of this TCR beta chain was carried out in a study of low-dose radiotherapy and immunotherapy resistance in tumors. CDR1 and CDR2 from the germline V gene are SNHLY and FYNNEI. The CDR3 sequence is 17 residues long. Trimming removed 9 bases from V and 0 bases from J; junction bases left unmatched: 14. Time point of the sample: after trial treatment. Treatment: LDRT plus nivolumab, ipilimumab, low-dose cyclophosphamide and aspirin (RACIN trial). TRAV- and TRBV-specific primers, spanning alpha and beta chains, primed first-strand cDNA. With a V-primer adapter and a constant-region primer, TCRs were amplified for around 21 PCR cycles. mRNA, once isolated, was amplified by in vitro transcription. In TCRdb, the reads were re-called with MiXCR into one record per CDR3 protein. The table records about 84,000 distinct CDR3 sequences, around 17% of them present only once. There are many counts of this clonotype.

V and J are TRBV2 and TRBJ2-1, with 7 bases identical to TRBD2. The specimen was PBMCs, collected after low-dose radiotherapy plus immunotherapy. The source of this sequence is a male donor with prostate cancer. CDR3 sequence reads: CASRGGFPPSSYNEQFF. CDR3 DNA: TGTGCCAGTCGGGGAGGGTTTCCCCCGAGCTCCTACAATGAGCAGTTCTTC.